Shown below are 5 T cell receptor beta chains from a single sample sequenced in a study of T cell responses to AZD1222 COVID-19 vaccine. Here immunoSEQ multiplex PCR was the method, and the copy in TCRdb shows in-frame clones only, minus some. Counted here are about 150,000 clones, 80% to 95% occurring once; the ten biggest clones make up approximately 2.3%. This specimen consisted of peripheral blood, obtained on day 0 of AZD1222 vaccination. The receptors stem from an adult in good health.

The chain links TRBV9 to TRBJ2-2; D remains ambiguous. CDR1 and CDR2 from the germline V gene are SGDLS and YYNGEE. The CDR3 is made up of 15 amino acids. V shed 4 bases and J shed 3 bases, with 13 bases lying between them. CDR3 DNA: TGTGCCAGCAGCTCCTCTATCTCCGACACCGGGGAGCTGTTTTTT. This translates into CASSSSISDTGELFF. The variable domain in full, completed from reference TRBV9 and TRBJ2-2, reads DSGVTQTPKHLITATGQRVTLRCSPRSGDLSVYWYQQSLDQGLQFLIQYYNGEERAKGNILERFSAQQFPDLHSELNLSSLELGDSALYFCASSSSISDTGELFFGEGSRLTVL.

This chain links TRBV12-3 or TRBV12-4 with TRBJ2-7; no clear D gene. The V gene lost 3 bases and the J gene lost 6 bases, with 9 bases spanning the gap. CDR3 length: 12 amino acids. The CDR3 DNA is TGTGCCAGCAGTTTTGTAGGGTCCGAGCAGTACTTC. Its translation is CASSFVGSEQYF.

This chain connects TRBV4-1 to TRBJ1-4, with 8 bases lining up with TRBD1. V gave up 0 bases and J gave up 7 bases; unmatched junction bases: 4. This CDR3 has 15 residues. CDR1 and CDR2 (germline): MGHRA, YSYEKL. The CDR3 DNA follows: TGCGCCAGCAGCCAAGAATACAGGGGGGGTGAAAAACTGTTTTTT. It encodes CASSQEYRGGEKLFF.

The V gene is TRBV6-5, the J gene TRBJ1-4; D gene unclear. Trimming pared 6 bases from V and 4 bases from J, leaving 12 bases between. Germline CDR1 is MNHEY and CDR2 is SVGAGI. The CDR3 is 14 amino acids. In DNA, the CDR3 is TGTGCCAGCAGGCACACCTCAGATAATGAAAAACTGTTTTTT. Its protein is CASRHTSDNEKLFF.

The rearrangement joins TRBV5-6 to TRBJ1-1; 9 bases are shared with TRBD1. Trimming took 4 bases from V and 5 from J; bases not matched to a gene: 6. Germline V gene lookup returns CDR1 SGHDT and CDR2 YYEEEE. The CDR3 has 14 amino acids. The CDR3 loop is CASSLTGGQTEAFF. The CDR3 nucleotides are TGTGCCAGCAGCCTTACAGGGGGCCAGACTGAAGCTTTCTTT.